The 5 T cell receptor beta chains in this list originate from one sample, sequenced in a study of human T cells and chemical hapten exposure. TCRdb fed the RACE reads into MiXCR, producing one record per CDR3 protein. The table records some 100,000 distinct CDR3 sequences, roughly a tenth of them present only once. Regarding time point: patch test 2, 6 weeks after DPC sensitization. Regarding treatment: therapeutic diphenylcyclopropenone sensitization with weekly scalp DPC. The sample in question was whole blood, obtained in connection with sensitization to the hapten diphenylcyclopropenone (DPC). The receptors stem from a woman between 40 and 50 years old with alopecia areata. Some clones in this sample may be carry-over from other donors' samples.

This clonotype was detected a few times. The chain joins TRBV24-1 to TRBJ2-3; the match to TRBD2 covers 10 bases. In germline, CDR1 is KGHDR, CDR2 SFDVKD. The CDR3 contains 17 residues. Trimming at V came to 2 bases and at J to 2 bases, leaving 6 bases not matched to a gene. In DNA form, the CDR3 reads TGTGCCACCAGTGATTCCCGACTAGCGGGCGTCACAGATACGCAGTATTTT. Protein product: CATSDSRLAGVTDTQYF.

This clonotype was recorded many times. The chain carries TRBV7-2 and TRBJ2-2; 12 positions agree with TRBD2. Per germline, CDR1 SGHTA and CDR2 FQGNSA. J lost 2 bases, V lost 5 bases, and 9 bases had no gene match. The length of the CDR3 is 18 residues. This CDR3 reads CASSRPLAGGPNTGELFF. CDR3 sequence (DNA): TGTGCCAGCAGCCGCCCACTAGCGGGGGGTCCTAACACCGGGGAGCTGTTTTTT.

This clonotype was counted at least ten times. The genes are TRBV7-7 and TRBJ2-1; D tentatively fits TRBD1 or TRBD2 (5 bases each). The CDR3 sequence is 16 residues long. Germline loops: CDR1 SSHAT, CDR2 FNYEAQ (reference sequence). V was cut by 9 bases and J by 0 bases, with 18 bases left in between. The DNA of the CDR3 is TGTGCCAGTAGACACGGGGCCCCCAGCTCCTACAATGAGCAGTTCTTC. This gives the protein CASRHGAPSSYNEQFF.

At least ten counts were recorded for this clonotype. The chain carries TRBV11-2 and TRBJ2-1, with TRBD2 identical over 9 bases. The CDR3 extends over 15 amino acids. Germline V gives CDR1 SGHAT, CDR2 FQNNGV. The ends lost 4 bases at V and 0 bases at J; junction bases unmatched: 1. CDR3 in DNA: TGTGCCAGCAGCTCTAGCGGGGCCTCCTACAATGAGCAGTTCTTC. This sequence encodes CASSSSGASYNEQFF.

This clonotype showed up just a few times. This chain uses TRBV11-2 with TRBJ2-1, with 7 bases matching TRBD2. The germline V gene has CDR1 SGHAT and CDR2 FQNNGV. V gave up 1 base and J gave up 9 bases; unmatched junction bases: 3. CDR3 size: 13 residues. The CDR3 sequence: CASSLAGEGEQFF. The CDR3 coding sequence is TGTGCCAGCAGCTTAGCGGGGGAGGGTGAGCAGTTCTTC.